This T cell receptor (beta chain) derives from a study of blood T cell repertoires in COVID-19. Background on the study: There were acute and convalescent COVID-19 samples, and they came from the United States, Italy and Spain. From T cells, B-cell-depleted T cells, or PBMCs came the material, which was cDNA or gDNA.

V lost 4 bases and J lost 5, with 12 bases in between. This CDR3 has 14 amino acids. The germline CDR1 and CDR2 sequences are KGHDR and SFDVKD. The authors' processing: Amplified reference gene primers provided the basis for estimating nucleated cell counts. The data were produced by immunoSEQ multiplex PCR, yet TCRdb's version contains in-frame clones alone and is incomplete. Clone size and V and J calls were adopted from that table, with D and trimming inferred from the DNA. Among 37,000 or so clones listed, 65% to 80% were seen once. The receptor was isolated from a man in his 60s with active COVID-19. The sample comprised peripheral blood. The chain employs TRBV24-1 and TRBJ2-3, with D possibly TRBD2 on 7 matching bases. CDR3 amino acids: CATSERGAQDTQYF. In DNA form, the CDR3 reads TGTGCCACCAGTGAACGGGGGGCTCAAGATACGCAGTATTTT.